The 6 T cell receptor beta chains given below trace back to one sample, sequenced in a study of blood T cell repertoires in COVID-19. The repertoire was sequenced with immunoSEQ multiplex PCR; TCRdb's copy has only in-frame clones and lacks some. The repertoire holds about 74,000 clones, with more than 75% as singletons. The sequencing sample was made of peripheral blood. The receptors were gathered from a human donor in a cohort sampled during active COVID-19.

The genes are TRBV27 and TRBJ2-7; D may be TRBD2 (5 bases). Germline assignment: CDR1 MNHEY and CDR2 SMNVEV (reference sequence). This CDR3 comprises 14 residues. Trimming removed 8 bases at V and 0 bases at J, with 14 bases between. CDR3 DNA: TGTGCCAGCCCTCTGCGGGCCCTCTCCTACGAGCAGTACTTC. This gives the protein CASPLRALSYEQYF.

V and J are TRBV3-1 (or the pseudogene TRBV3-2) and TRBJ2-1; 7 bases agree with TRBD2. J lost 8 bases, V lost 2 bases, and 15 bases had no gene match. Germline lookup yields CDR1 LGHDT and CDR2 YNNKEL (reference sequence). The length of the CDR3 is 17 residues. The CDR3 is CASSQNPGLDLWDEQFF. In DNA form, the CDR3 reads TGTGCCAGCAGCCAAAACCCCGGACTAGACCTTTGGGATGAGCAGTTCTTC.

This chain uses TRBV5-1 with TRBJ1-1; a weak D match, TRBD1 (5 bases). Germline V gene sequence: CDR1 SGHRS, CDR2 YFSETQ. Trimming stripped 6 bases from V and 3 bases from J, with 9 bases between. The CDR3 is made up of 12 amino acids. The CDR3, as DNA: TGCGCCAGCAAGTCGGGGGACACTGAAGCTTTCTTT. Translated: CASKSGDTEAFF.

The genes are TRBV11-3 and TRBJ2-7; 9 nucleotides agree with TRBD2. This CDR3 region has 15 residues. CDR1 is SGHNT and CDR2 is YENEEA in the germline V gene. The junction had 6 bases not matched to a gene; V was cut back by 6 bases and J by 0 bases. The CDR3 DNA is TGTGCCAGCAGTCAATCTAGCGGGGACTCCTACGAGCAGTACTTC. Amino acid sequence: CASSQSSGDSYEQYF.

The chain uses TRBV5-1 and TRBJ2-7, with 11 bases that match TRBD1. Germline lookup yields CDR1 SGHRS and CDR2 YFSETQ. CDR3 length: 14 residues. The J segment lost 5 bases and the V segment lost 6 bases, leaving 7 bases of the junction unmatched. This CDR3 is CASTRDRGNNEQYF. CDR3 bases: TGCGCCAGCACCCGGGACAGGGGGAACAACGAGCAGTACTTC.

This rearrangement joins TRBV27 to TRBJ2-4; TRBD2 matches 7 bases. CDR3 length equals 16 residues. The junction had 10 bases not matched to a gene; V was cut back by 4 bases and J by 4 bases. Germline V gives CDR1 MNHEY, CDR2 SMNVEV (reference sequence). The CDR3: CASSSPGAGGKNIQYF. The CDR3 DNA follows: TGTGCCAGCAGTTCCCCCGGGGCCGGGGGGAAAAACATTCAGTACTTC.